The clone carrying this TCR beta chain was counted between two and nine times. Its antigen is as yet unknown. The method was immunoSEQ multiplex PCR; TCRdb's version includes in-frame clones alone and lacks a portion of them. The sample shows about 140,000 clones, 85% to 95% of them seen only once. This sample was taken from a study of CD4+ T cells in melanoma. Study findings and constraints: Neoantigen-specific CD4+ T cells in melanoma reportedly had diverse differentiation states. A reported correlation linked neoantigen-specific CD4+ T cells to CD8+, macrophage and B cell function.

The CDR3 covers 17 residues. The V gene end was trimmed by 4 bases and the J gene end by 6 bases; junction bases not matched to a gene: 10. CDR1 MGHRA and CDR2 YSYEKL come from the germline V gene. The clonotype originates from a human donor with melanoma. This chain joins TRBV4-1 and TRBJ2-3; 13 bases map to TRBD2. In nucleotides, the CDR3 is TGCGCCAGCAGCCTACAAGGGACTAGCGGGGTAACGGATACGCAGTATTTT. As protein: CASSLQGTSGVTDTQYF.